The 9 T cell receptor beta chains given below trace back to one sample, sequenced in a study of CD8+ T cells in alopecia areata. Sequencing templates came from extracted RNA that was reverse transcribed into cDNA. Assay used: immunoSEQ multiplex PCR; TCRdb lists only in-frame clones, some missing. Of roughly 200,000 clones detected, approximately 45% appear once; the ten largest clones hold approximately 2.9%. Treatment of the sample: oral pan-JAK inhibitor, 5-10 mg twice daily. Material: CD4+ T cells sorted from blood, obtained at approximately week 36, from a patient treated with tofacitinib. The receptors were gathered from a human donor with alopecia areata.

The chain carries TRBV9 and TRBJ1-4; D uncertain. The CDR3 has 14 amino acids. Between the trimmed V and J ends, which lost 6 bases and 12 bases, there was a span of 21 bases. Germline V gene lookup returns CDR1 SGDLS and CDR2 YYNGEE. The CDR3: CASNRASAEGELFF. The CDR3 bases are TGTGCCAGCAACAGAGCCTCCGCGGAAGGAGAACTGTTTTTT.

The rearrangement links TRBV10-3 to TRBJ1-1; D remains unclear. Trimming took off 8 bases at V and 1 base at J, with 14 bases between the two ends. The CDR3 contains 14 residues. The germline V gene has CDR1 ENHRY and CDR2 SYGVKD. This CDR3 reads CAIDPGDRNTEAFF. Here the CDR3 DNA reads TGTGCCATCGATCCCGGGGATCGGAACACTGAAGCTTTCTTT.

The chain carries TRBV5-1 and TRBJ2-5; D is uncertain. This CDR3 is built from 15 residues. The V end lost 0 bases, the J end lost 5 bases, and 14 bases lay between the germline ends. Germline V CDR1 and CDR2: SGHRS, YFSETQ. Here the CDR3 reads CASSLAVPVGETQYF. The CDR3 nucleotides read TGCGCCAGCAGCTTGGCGGTTCCAGTCGGGGAGACCCAGTACTTC.

This clone came up once. The chain employs TRBV2 and TRBJ2-7, with TRBD1 matching 10 bases. V gave up 7 bases and J gave up 0 bases; unmatched junction bases: 12. Germline loops: CDR1 SNHLY, CDR2 FYNNEI. The CDR3 has 17 residues. The CDR3 is CASTPGQGRSGSYEQYF. Written as DNA, the CDR3 is TGTGCCAGCACCCCGGGACAGGGGAGAAGTGGCTCCTACGAGCAGTACTTC.

The rearrangement uses TRBV29-1 and TRBJ1-1; perhaps TRBD1 as D (6 bases). Germline V gene lookup returns CDR1 SQVTM and CDR2 ANQGSEA. Trimming took 7 bases from V and 1 from J, leaving 13 bases between them. The length of the CDR3 is 13 residues. Here the CDR3 DNA reads TGCAGCGCCGGAGACAGGCAGAACACTGAAGCTTTCTTT. It is translated as CSAGDRQNTEAFF.

The chain combines TRBV30 with TRBJ1-5, with 10 bases lining up with TRBD1. There are 14 residues in the CDR3. V gave up 3 bases and J gave up 6 bases; unmatched junction bases: 5. Germline CDR1 is GTSNPN and CDR2 is SVGIG (reference sequence). The CDR3 coding sequence is TGTGCCTGGAGCGCCGGACAGGGGGGTCAGCCCCAGCATTTT. Translating it yields CAWSAGQGGQPQHF.

The chain links TRBV2 to TRBJ1-5; D ambiguous. Germline CDR1 is SNHLY and CDR2 is FYNNEI. V lost 7 bases, J lost 9 bases, and 10 bases lay in between. The CDR3 loop spans 11 amino acids. The CDR3 nucleotides are TGTGCCAGCACCTCCTGGAGGCCCCAGCATTTT. Residues: CASTSWRPQHF. Combining the CDR3 with reference TRBV2 and TRBJ1-5 gives the whole variable domain EPEVTQTPSHQVTQMGQEVILRCVPISNHLYFYWYRQILGQKVEFLVSFYNNEISEKSEIFDDQFSVERPDGSNFTLKIRSTKLEDSAMYFCASTSWRPQHFGDGTRLSIL.

In its sample, this clone was seen a few times. The sample carries other DNA sequences with the same CDR3. The rearrangement links TRBV15 to TRBJ2-1; 9 nucleotides agree with TRBD1. Losses at the gene ends were 0 bases for V and 7 bases for J; bases not matched to a gene: 1. The CDR3 loop spans 14 amino acids. The germline V gene encodes CDR1 LNHNV and CDR2 YYDKDF (reference sequence). The CDR3 protein is CATSRDGQGNEQFF. Here the CDR3 DNA reads TGTGCCACCAGCAGAGACGGACAGGGGAATGAGCAGTTCTTC. Full variable domain (outside the CDR3, taken from reference TRBV15 and TRBJ2-1): DAMVIQNPRYQVTQFGKPVTLSCSQTLNHNVMYWYQQKSSQAPKLLFHYYDKDFNNEADTPDNFQSRRPNTSFCFLDIRSPGLGDTAMYLCATSRDGQGNEQFFGPGTRLTVL.

In the case of this clone: In the same sample, other DNA sequences code for this CDR3. This rearrangement joins TRBV7-9 to TRBJ1-4, with D unclear. V lost 5 bases and J 0 bases, leaving 4 bases between the germline ends. The CDR3 length is 13 residues. CDR1 and CDR2 (germline): SEHNR, FQNEAQ (reference sequence). CDR3 region: CASSLSTNEKLFF. CDR3 bases: TGTGCCAGCAGCCTATCAACTAATGAAAAACTGTTTTTT.